Listed here are 21 T cell receptor beta chains from one sample, sequenced in a study of T cells in Graves' hyperthyroidism and ophthalmopathy. TCR beta CDR3 regions were amplified from RNA. HTBI primers were the set used in a first-round RT-PCR of the TCR CDR3. TCRdb analysed the multiplex PCR reads with MiXCR anew, one entry per CDR3 protein. The table records around 400,000 distinct CDR3 sequences, about 12% of them present only once. The material sequenced was blood. Receptors were obtained from a woman aged 18-29 years with Graves' hyperthyroidism.

This clonotype was found many times. The gene calls are TRBV7-8 and TRBJ1-6; D possibly corresponds to TRBD1 (6 bases). Germline V gives CDR1 SGHVS, CDR2 FQNEAQ. The CDR3 runs to 16 residues. Trimming stripped 7 bases from V and 4 bases from J, with 17 bases between. CDR3 coding DNA: TGTGCCAGCACCCCGTCCGGCACAGGGTATAATTCACCCCTCCACTTT. Translation: CASTPSGTGYNSPLHF.

This clonotype was seen many times. This chain links TRBV6-1 with TRBJ2-5; possible D gene TRBD2, 5 bases. This CDR3 comprises 11 residues. Trimming took 5 bases from V and 7 from J, leaving 8 bases between them. CDR1 and CDR2 (germline): MNHNS, SASEGT. CDR3 nucleotide sequence: TGTGCCAGCAGTTCCGGAGGGACCCAGTACTTC. Protein: CASSSGGTQYF.

Remarks on this clonotype: It may be a read error: a sequence one base away is much more abundant. The chain links TRBV7-9 to TRBJ2-7, with D possibly being TRBD1 or TRBD2 (5 bases each). This CDR3 comprises 14 residues. CDR1 is SEHNR and CDR2 is FQNEAQ in the germline V gene (reference sequence). The V end lost 8 bases, the J end lost 1 base, and 15 bases lay between the germline ends. For the CDR3, the DNA is TGTGCCAGCGGCGGAAGGGACGGTTCCTACGAGCAGTACTTC. This encodes CASGGRDGSYEQYF. The whole variable domain, remainder taken from reference TRBV7-9 and TRBJ2-7, is DTGVSQNPRHKITKRGQNVTFRCDPISEHNRLYWYRQTLGQGPEFLTYFQNEAQLEKSRLLSDRFSAERPKGSFSTLEIQRTEQGDSAMYLCASGGRDGSYEQYFGPGTRLTVT.

This clonotype was seen many times. V is TRBV28 and J is TRBJ2-5; TRBD1 agrees at 7 bases. V dropped 4 bases and J dropped 1; count of bases not matched to a gene: 9. The CDR3 contains 16 residues. Per germline, CDR1 MDHEN and CDR2 SYDVKM. In DNA, the CDR3 is TGTGCCAGCAGTTCCGTCCACAGGGGACGCCAAGAGACCCAGTACTTC. Translated: CASSSVHRGRQETQYF.

A few counts support this clonotype. V is TRBV6-1 and J is TRBJ1-5; D is ambiguous. The germline V and J ends were trimmed by 3 bases and 11 bases, with 5 bases remaining between them. There are 10 residues in the CDR3. Germline CDR1 and CDR2: MNHNS and SASEGT. In DNA, the CDR3 is TGTGCCAGCAGTGACATAGCCCAGCATTTT. It encodes CASSDIAQHF.

This clonotype was seen more than once but under ten times. This may be a read error, as it is one base from a much larger clone. This chain links TRBV18 with TRBJ1-1, with a weak D call TRBD1 (5 bases). Per the germline V gene, CDR1 is KGHSH and CDR2 is LQKENI. Trimming took off 4 bases at V and 6 bases at J, with 15 bases between the two ends. This CDR3 is built from 14 residues. The CDR3 DNA sequence: TGTGCCAGCTCACTAGAGGGACTGGGGGCTGAAGCTTTCTTT. This codes for CASSLEGLGAEAFF.

This clonotype was observed a few times. The chain carries TRBV19 and TRBJ2-2, with a possible D match to TRBD1 (5 bases). The V gene lost 6 bases and the J gene lost 5 bases, with 13 bases spanning the gap. Germline-derived CDR1 and CDR2 are LNHDA and SQIVND (reference sequence). The length of the CDR3 is 14 residues. The CDR3 sequence: CASRNPGITGELFF. DNA for the CDR3: TGTGCCAGTAGGAATCCAGGGATTACCGGGGAGCTGTTTTTT.

The table lists this clonotype with a few counts. This chain joins TRBV2 and TRBJ1-2; D is perhaps TRBD1 (6 bases). This CDR3 is built from 19 residues. Trimming shortened V by 3 bases and J by 4 bases, and 27 bases separated the two germline ends. CDR1 SNHLY and CDR2 FYNNEI come from the germline V gene. DNA of the CDR3: TGTGCCAGCAGTGATGGCCGGGGGCGGACCTTACCCGACGGCTATGGCTACACCTTC. Amino acids: CASSDGRGRTLPDGYGYTF. Using reference TRBV2 and TRBJ1-2 for the parts outside the CDR3, the full variable domain is EPEVTQTPSHQVTQMGQEVILRCVPISNHLYFYWYRQILGQKVEFLVSFYNNEISEKSEIFDDQFSVERPDGSNFTLKIRSTKLEDSAMYFCASSDGRGRTLPDGYGYTFGSGTRLTVV.

The V gene is TRBV6-1, the J gene TRBJ1-1, with 7 bases that match TRBD1. Germline-derived CDR1 and CDR2 are MNHNS and SASEGT. CDR3 length equals 14 residues. J was trimmed by 4 bases and V by 4 bases; bases with no gene match: 6. CDR3 in DNA: TGTGCCAGCAGTGTAGACAGGGTAGGCACTGAAGCTTTCTTT. Translated, it gives CASSVDRVGTEAFF.

This clonotype was detected many times. The chain employs TRBV10-3 and TRBJ1-1; D gene uncertain. The V end lost 10 bases, the J end lost 7 bases, and 10 bases lay between the germline ends. The CDR3 is 10 residues long. CDR1 and CDR2 from the germline V gene are ENHRY and SYGVKD. This CDR3 is CATFVVEAFF. The CDR3 DNA sequence: TGTGCCACCTTTGTGGTTGAAGCTTTCTTT.

On this clonotype itself: One base away lies a much larger clone, so this may be a sequencing read error. The chain carries TRBV28 and TRBJ1-1; no definite D call. V dropped 6 bases and J dropped 4 bases, with 18 bases sitting between them. Germline CDR1 MDHEN, CDR2 SYDVKM. The CDR3 runs 15 residues. The CDR3 sequence is CASSLRPRGSTEAFF. The CDR3 DNA follows: TGTGCCAGCAGCCTGAGGCCCCGAGGGAGCACTGAAGCTTTCTTT.

This clonotype was seen repeatedly, ten times or more. The chain uses TRBV2 and TRBJ1-5; tentative D call: TRBD1 (5 bases). Germline V gene lookup returns CDR1 SNHLY and CDR2 FYNNEI. Trimming took 6 bases from V and 2 from J, leaving 11 bases between them. The CDR3 has 14 amino acids. CDR3 sequence (DNA): TGTGCCAGCAGCGACAGCTCGGGCAATCAGCCCCAGCATTTT. Its translation is CASSDSSGNQPQHF.

In its sample, this clonotype was seen many times. The J gene is TRBJ2-1, the V gene TRBV30; D unclear. Germline V gives CDR1 GTSNPN, CDR2 SVGIG (reference sequence). Between the trimmed V and J ends, which lost 3 bases and 13 bases, there was a span of 19 bases. The CDR3 spans 13 residues. In DNA form, the CDR3 reads TGTGCCTGGAGACCACAGCCCTGGAGTGCTCAGTTCTTC. Protein: CAWRPQPWSAQFF.

This clonotype was seen repeatedly, ten times or more. V usage is TRBV2 and J usage is TRBJ2-2, with 9 bases fitting TRBD2. The CDR3 is 17 residues long. The junction had 11 bases not matched to a gene; V was cut back by 4 bases and J by 5 bases. The germline V gene has CDR1 SNHLY and CDR2 FYNNEI. The CDR3 sequence: CASSAAASGVSTGELFF. The CDR3 DNA is TGTGCCAGCAGTGCCGCTGCTAGCGGGGTTTCGACCGGGGAGCTGTTTTTT.

In its sample, this clonotype was seen a few times. This rearrangement joins TRBV15 to TRBJ2-1; 7 bases are a match to TRBD2. Germline CDR1 and CDR2: LNHNV and YYDKDF (reference sequence). The CDR3 is 14 residues long. Trimming at V came to 8 bases and at J to 4 bases, leaving 8 bases not matched to a gene. Here the CDR3 reads CATVSGPKYNEQFF. In DNA, the CDR3 is TGTGCCACCGTTAGCGGGCCTAAGTACAATGAGCAGTTCTTC. The full variable domain, rest sourced from reference TRBV15 and TRBJ2-1, is DAMVIQNPRYQVTQFGKPVTLSCSQTLNHNVMYWYQQKSSQAPKLLFHYYDKDFNNEADTPDNFQSRRPNTSFCFLDIRSPGLGDTAMYLCATVSGPKYNEQFFGPGTRLTVL.

This clonotype has ten or more counts. The chain links TRBV7-2 to TRBJ2-1; the match to TRBD2 covers 9 bases. The CDR3 covers 15 residues. Germline V gene lookup returns CDR1 SGHTA and CDR2 FQGNSA. V lost 5 bases and J lost 7; bases outside the gene matches: 9. The CDR3 DNA follows: TGTGCCAGCAGCCCCGGGACTAGCCCCGGGAATGAGCAGTTCTTC. Protein sequence: CASSPGTSPGNEQFF.

This clonotype has only a few counts. The rearrangement links TRBV27 to TRBJ2-7; D tentatively reads TRBD1 or TRBD2 (6 bases each). V was clipped by 2 bases and J by 3 bases, with 14 bases between them. The germline V gene encodes CDR1 MNHEY and CDR2 SMNVEV (reference sequence). CDR3 length: 15 amino acids. The CDR3 bases are TGTGCCAGCAGTTTAAGCCCGGGGGCCTACTACGAGCAGTACTTC. This gives the protein CASSLSPGAYYEQYF.

In its sample, this clonotype was seen many times. V and J are TRBV11-2 and TRBJ1-2; D call uncertain. Germline V gene sequence: CDR1 SGHAT, CDR2 FQNNGV. V was shortened by 1 base and J by 5 bases, with 20 bases between the two germline ends. The CDR3 consists of 17 residues. The CDR3 sequence: CASSLVKGLPPVYGYTF. The CDR3, as DNA: TGTGCCAGCAGCTTAGTTAAGGGCCTACCCCCAGTGTATGGCTACACCTTC.

This clonotype was counted ten times or more. The V and J genes are TRBV28 and TRBJ1-5; D unclear. The CDR3 is 15 amino acids. Trimming shortened V by 3 bases and J by 0 bases, and 9 bases separated the two germline ends. The germline V gene encodes CDR1 MDHEN and CDR2 SYDVKM. The CDR3 loop reads CASSFSEYSNQPQHF. CDR3 sequence (DNA): TGTGCCAGCAGTTTTTCGGAATATAGCAATCAGCCCCAGCATTTT. Combining the CDR3 with reference TRBV28 and TRBJ1-5 gives the whole variable domain DVKVTQSSRYLVKRTGEKVFLECVQDMDHENMFWYRQDPGLGLRLIYFSYDVKMKEKGDIPEGYSVSREKKERFSLILESASTNQTSMYLCASSFSEYSNQPQHFGDGTRLSIL.

This clonotype was found many times. The chain is built from TRBV12-3 or TRBV12-4 and TRBJ2-7, with D perhaps matching TRBD2 (5 bases). V was trimmed by 5 bases and J by 2 bases, leaving 13 bases between them. The CDR3 is 14 amino acids. The CDR3 here is CASSLRDLPYEQYF. CDR3 DNA: TGTGCCAGCAGTCTCCGGGATCTACCCTACGAGCAGTACTTC.

The table lists this clonotype with many counts. The chain combines TRBV19 with TRBJ2-5; D could derive from TRBD1 or TRBD2 (5 bases each). Trimming cost V 7 bases and J 7 bases, with 25 bases left between them. The V gene's germline CDR1 is LNHDA and CDR2 SQIVND (reference sequence). The CDR3 spans 16 residues. The CDR3 DNA sequence: TGTGCCAGTACCCCTGAAGGAGGCAGGGCGGAGGTGACCCAGTACTTC. Translating it yields CASTPEGGRAEVTQYF.